The following is a T cell receptor (beta chain) sequence with its context. Data came from immunoSEQ multiplex PCR; TCRdb stores just in-frame clones and leaves some out. The sample includes more than 90,000 clones, 85% to 95% of them seen just once. This sample is part of a study of technical replicates of blood from a few donors. The V gene lost 4 bases and the J gene lost 8 bases, with 12 bases spanning the gap. Germline CDR1 and CDR2: SGHKS and YYEKEE (reference sequence). The length of the CDR3 is 12 residues. The V and J genes are TRBV5-5 and TRBJ1-1; possibly TRBD1 for D (5 bases). The source is a human donor in good health. The specimen sequenced was T cells isolated from PBMCs. CDR3 sequence (DNA): TGTGCCAGCAGCGTGGGACTGATGGAAGCTTTCTTT. Translated: CASSVGLMEAFF.